The 12 T cell receptor beta chains below come from one sample, sequenced in a study of T-cell memory formation after mild COVID-19. TCRdb passed the 5' RACE reads through MiXCR, listing each CDR3 protein once. The top ten clones hold around 12% of a sample with about 390,000 distinct CDR3 sequences, approximately 21% of them seen once. Source material: PBMCs or a T cell subset sorted from them (not recorded which). The origin of the receptors is an adult woman who had mild COVID-19 (a few samples of this study predate the infection). Cell type and time point are not known.

This clonotype was observed a handful of times. The chain has TRBV7-9 and TRBJ1-1, with unresolved D. Trimming pared 2 bases from V and 1 base from J, leaving 5 bases between. The germline gives CDR1 SEHNR, CDR2 FQNEAQ (reference sequence). The length of the CDR3 is 13 residues. The CDR3 loop is CASSLLQNTEAFF. The CDR3, as DNA: TGTGCCAGCAGCTTATTGCAGAACACTGAAGCTTTCTTT.

This clonotype appeared a few times. The rearrangement joins TRBV4-2 to TRBJ1-2; the D gene is possibly TRBD1 (6 bases). This CDR3 contains 19 residues. V dropped 0 bases and J dropped 6 bases, with 26 bases sitting between them. Germline V gene data show CDR1 as LGHNA and CDR2 as YNFKEQ. The CDR3 loop is CASSQEEGDTGTGRDGYTF. CDR3 DNA sequence: TGTGCCAGCAGCCAAGAGGAGGGGGACACAGGGACGGGGAGAGATGGCTACACCTTC.

The V gene is TRBV7-2, the J gene TRBJ1-5; 12 bases agree with TRBD1. Germline V gives CDR1 SGHTA, CDR2 FQGNSA. The CDR3 is 16 residues long. Trimming took 5 bases from V and 5 from J; bases not matched to a gene: 7. The CDR3 loop is CASSKSGTGGYQPQHF. CDR3 sequence (DNA): TGTGCCAGCAGCAAATCCGGGACAGGGGGCTATCAGCCCCAGCATTTT. The variable domain in full, with the rest retrieved from reference TRBV7-2 and TRBJ1-5, is GAGVSQSPSNKVTEKGKDVELRCDPISGHTALYWYRQSLGQGLEFLIYFQGNSAPDKSGLPSDRFSAERTGGSVSTLTIQRTQQEDSAVYLCASSKSGTGGYQPQHFGDGTRLSIL.

This clonotype appeared a few times. The chain carries TRBV30 and TRBJ2-7; TRBD2 aligns across 10 bases. There are 15 residues in the CDR3. From germline, CDR1 is GTSNPN and CDR2 SVGIG (reference sequence). V lost 1 base to trimming and J lost 4 bases; unmatched junction nucleotides: 7. The CDR3 DNA is TGTGCCTGGAGTGCTCTTTCTAGCGGGGGTTACGAGCAGTACTTC. Amino acids: CAWSALSSGGYEQYF.

The gene calls are TRBV20-1 and TRBJ2-4; D is possibly TRBD2 (6 bases). This CDR3 is 13 amino acids long. V lost 7 bases and J lost 4, with 14 bases in between. Per germline, CDR1 DFQATT and CDR2 SNEGSKA (reference sequence). CDR3 DNA sequence: TGCAGTGTTCTTGGAGGAGGGAAAAACATTCAGTACTTC. Translating it yields CSVLGGGKNIQYF.

J is TRBJ1-1 and V is TRBV6-5; the D gene is possibly TRBD1 (6 bases). Germline V gene sequence: CDR1 MNHEY, CDR2 SVGAGI. The CDR3 spans 15 residues. V was pared by 2 bases and J by 1 base, with 11 bases between. CDR3 DNA sequence: TGTGCCAGCAGTTACGTGCGGACAGCGAACACTGAAGCTTTCTTT. Residues: CASSYVRTANTEAFF.

This clonotype was counted a few times. The chain is built from TRBV7-2 and TRBJ2-2; weak D call: TRBD2 (6 bases). Trimming pared 5 bases from V and 5 bases from J, leaving 18 bases between. Germline V lookup: CDR1 SGHTA, CDR2 FQGNSA. This CDR3 comprises 16 residues. This CDR3 is CASSARGGSTTGELFF. The CDR3 DNA reads TGTGCCAGCAGCGCTCGTGGGGGGAGCACAACCGGGGAGCTGTTTTTT.

The chain joins TRBV7-6 to TRBJ2-2; the match to TRBD2 covers 9 bases. With V trimmed by 4 bases and J by 7 bases, 7 bases remained unmatched. Looked up from germline, CDR1 is SGHVS and CDR2 is FNYEAQ. This CDR3 spans 15 amino acids. In DNA, the CDR3 is TGTGCCAGCAGCTCCAGCGGGGGGAGGATCGGGGAGCTGTTTTTT. Protein sequence: CASSSSGGRIGELFF.

The CDR3 bases are TGCGCCAGCAGCTCCCTACAGGGGAAGGACGGCTACACCTTC. This gives the protein CASSSLQGKDGYTF. The chain has TRBV5-1 and TRBJ1-2, with TRBD1 matching 7 bases. V gave up 3 bases and J gave up 8 bases; unmatched junction bases: 10. The CDR3 is made up of 14 amino acids. Germline lookup yields CDR1 SGHRS and CDR2 YFSETQ. The entire variable domain, with the rest obtained from reference TRBV5-1 and TRBJ1-2, is as follows: KAGVTQTPRYLIKTRGQQVTLSCSPISGHRSVSWYQQTPGQGLQFLFEYFSETQRNKGNFPGRFSGRQFSNSRSEMNVSTLELGDSALYLCASSSLQGKDGYTFGSGTRLTVV.

This clonotype occurred a few times. V usage is TRBV5-1 and J usage is TRBJ1-2; D is perhaps TRBD1 (6 bases). CDR1 is SGHRS, CDR2 YFSETQ, per germline. The length of the CDR3 is 15 residues. Trimming stripped 1 base from V and 0 bases from J, with 10 bases between. Written as DNA, the CDR3 is TGCGCCAGCAGCTTGATGGGACACACTAACTATGGCTACACCTTC. Residues: CASSLMGHTNYGYTF.

This chain uses TRBV7-2 with TRBJ1-2; 8 positions match TRBD1. Germline CDR1 SGHTA, CDR2 FQGNSA. The V and J ends lost 4 bases and 3 bases, in that order; junction bases with no gene match: 10. This CDR3 is 16 amino acids long. The chain's CDR3 is CASSSRWRTGYYGYTF. CDR3 nucleotides: TGTGCCAGCAGCTCCCGTTGGAGGACAGGGTACTATGGCTACACCTTC.

The chain combines TRBV5-1 with TRBJ1-1, with D hard to call. The CDR3 is made up of 12 amino acids. V was clipped by 0 bases and J by 8 bases, with 8 bases between them. Germline values: CDR1 SGHRS, CDR2 YFSETQ. Written as DNA, the CDR3 is TGCGCCAGCAGCTTGGGGCACTCCGAAGCTTTCTTT. Translation: CASSLGHSEAFF.